What follows is one TCR beta chain and its context. The study ran its PCR with 60 Vbeta and 13 Jbeta primers. The method was immunoSEQ multiplex PCR; TCRdb's version includes in-frame clones alone and lacks a portion of them. The data hold around 190,000 clones, with around three quarters observed a single time. The CDR3 consists of 16 residues. Germline V gene lookup returns CDR1 SGHRS and CDR2 YFSETQ. The V and J ends lost 4 bases and 2 bases, in that order; junction bases with no gene match: 10. The entry originates in a study of cytomegalovirus exposure and HLA in healthy donors. Sequenced sample: PBMCs. V usage is TRBV5-1 and J usage is TRBJ2-7; 9 nucleotides align to TRBD2. This sequence was found in a man between 25 and 39 years old in good health and CMV-seronegative. This CDR3 reads CASSTSGTSFPYEQYF. The CDR3 region has the DNA TGCGCCAGCAGCACATCCGGGACTAGCTTTCCCTACGAGCAGTACTTC.